One and the same sample provided the 32 T cell receptor beta chains below, sequenced in a study of cytomegalovirus exposure and HLA in healthy donors. Clones were read by immunoSEQ multiplex PCR, and TCRdb kept only the in-frame ones, dropping some. The sample contains about 170,000 clones, approximately 86% of which appear only once. The source material was PBMCs. The receptors shown here come from a woman aged 18-29 years in good health and CMV-seronegative.

The genes are TRBV7-6 and TRBJ2-7; 10 bases align to TRBD1. The CDR3 consists of 17 residues. The V gene's germline CDR1 is SGHVS and CDR2 FNYEAQ. V lost 0 bases and J lost 3; bases outside the gene matches: 8. The CDR3 loop is CASSLADLGTGDYEQYF. The CDR3 DNA follows: TGTGCCAGCAGCTTAGCGGATTTAGGGACAGGGGACTACGAGCAGTACTTC.

The CDR3 spells CASENRGSPRTGELFF. DNA of the CDR3: TGTGCCAGCGAAAATAGGGGTTCCCCGAGGACCGGGGAGCTGTTTTTT. The chain links TRBV7-9 to TRBJ2-2; D perhaps matches TRBD1 (5 bases). Per the germline V gene, CDR1 is SEHNR and CDR2 is FQNEAQ (reference sequence). V lost 8 bases, J lost 5 bases, and 21 bases lay in between. This CDR3 spans 16 amino acids.

Regarding this clone: The same CDR3 arises from other DNA sequences in this sample as well. The V and J genes are TRBV10-3 and TRBJ2-7; 7 positions match TRBD1. Per the germline V gene, CDR1 is ENHRY and CDR2 is SYGVKD. The CDR3 runs to 15 residues. The V gene end was trimmed by 0 bases and the J gene end by 0 bases; junction bases not matched to a gene: 2. CDR3 coding DNA: TGTGCCATCAGTGAGTCGACAGGGCTCTCCTACGAGCAGTACTTC. This encodes CAISESTGLSYEQYF.

The chain combines TRBV7-9 with TRBJ2-7; TRBD1 agrees at 8 bases. The trim removed 1 base at V and 3 bases at J, leaving 5 bases unmatched. Per the germline V gene, CDR1 is SEHNR and CDR2 is FQNEAQ (reference sequence). The CDR3 covers 15 residues. The CDR3 loop reads CASSLGQGIRYEQYF. The CDR3, as DNA: TGTGCCAGCAGCTTAGGACAGGGGATTCGCTACGAGCAGTACTTC.

The rearrangement uses TRBV7-9 and TRBJ1-1, with D perhaps TRBD1 (5 bases). With 5 bases removed from V and 0 bases from J, the gap between germline ends came to 16 bases. The germline V gene has CDR1 SEHNR and CDR2 FQNEAQ (reference sequence). The CDR3 runs 16 residues. CDR3 nucleotides: TGTGCCAGCAGCGTTGGACAAAAAAACATGAACACTGAAGCTTTCTTT. Translated: CASSVGQKNMNTEAFF.

This chain connects TRBV11-2 to TRBJ2-7, with a possible D match to TRBD2 (5 bases). The CDR3 sequence is 13 residues long. Germline CDR1 and CDR2: SGHAT and FQNNGV. V shed 1 base and J shed 6 bases, with 10 bases lying between them. DNA of the CDR3: TGTGCCAGCAGCTTAGTTCGGGGTGCCGAGCAGTACTTC. This codes for CASSLVRGAEQYF.

This chain connects TRBV5-1 to TRBJ2-1; 8 positions agree with TRBD2. The CDR3 covers 15 residues. The trim removed 1 base at V and 7 bases at J, leaving 7 bases unmatched. Germline CDR1 and CDR2: SGHRS and YFSETQ. The CDR3 bases are TGCGCCAGCAGCTTGTCGAGCGGGAGCCTGAATGAGCAGTTCTTC. Translated, it gives CASSLSSGSLNEQFF.

The V and J genes are TRBV5-1 and TRBJ1-1, with D unclear. The CDR3 has 11 amino acids. The V and J ends lost 3 bases and 2 bases respectively, with 2 bases between them. Germline V gene data show CDR1 as SGHRS and CDR2 as YFSETQ. The CDR3 is CASSSNTEAFF. CDR3 coding DNA: TGCGCCAGCAGCTCTAACACTGAAGCTTTCTTT. The full variable domain, completed using reference TRBV5-1 and TRBJ1-1, is KAGVTQTPRYLIKTRGQQVTLSCSPISGHRSVSWYQQTPGQGLQFLFEYFSETQRNKGNFPGRFSGRQFSNSRSEMNVSTLELGDSALYLCASSSNTEAFFGQGTRLTVV.

The chain carries TRBV6-5 and TRBJ2-7, with 7 bases that match TRBD2. J lost 5 bases, V lost 4 bases, and 14 bases had no gene match. This CDR3 has 16 amino acids. Per germline, CDR1 MNHEY and CDR2 SVGAGI. CDR3 in amino acids: CASSSPRGRGRHEQYF. For the CDR3, the DNA is TGTGCCAGCAGTTCGCCCCGGGGGAGGGGTCGGCACGAGCAGTACTTC.

This chain connects TRBV5-8 to TRBJ2-7, with D unclear. The CDR3 sequence is 12 residues long. In germline, CDR1 is SGHTS, CDR2 YDEGEE. With 3 bases removed from V and 2 bases from J, the gap between germline ends came to 6 bases. The CDR3 DNA follows: TGTGCCAGCAGCTCCCTCCCCTACGAGCAGTACTTC. This translates into CASSSLPYEQYF.

The table lists this clone with a few counts. This sequence joins TRBV28 and TRBJ2-1; TRBD1 might be the D (5 bases). Trimming shortened V by 7 bases and J by 8 bases, and 15 bases separated the two germline ends. CDR3 length: 13 residues. CDR1 and CDR2 from the germline V gene are MDHEN and SYDVKM. CDR3 bases: TGTGCCAGCACCAAGCCAGGGATCGATGAGCAGTTCTTC. Residues: CASTKPGIDEQFF.

V usage is TRBV6-5 and J usage is TRBJ2-5; D might be TRBD1 (6 bases). The germline V gene has CDR1 MNHEY and CDR2 SVGAGI. The CDR3 loop spans 15 amino acids. Trimming left V 2 bases short and J 4 bases short, with 14 bases between. CDR3 sequence: CASSYLGQGGETQYF. As DNA, the CDR3 is TGTGCCAGCAGTTACCTCGGACAAGGGGGAGAGACCCAGTACTTC.

This chain uses TRBV9 with TRBJ1-4; D unresolved. Germline CDR1 reads SGDLS; CDR2 reads YYNGEE. This CDR3 comprises 14 residues. V lost 0 bases to trimming and J lost 8 bases, with 11 bases between them. This CDR3 is CASSVGGLSEKLFF. The CDR3 DNA is TGTGCCAGCAGCGTAGGAGGTTTGAGCGAAAAACTGTTTTTT.

The chain couples TRBV19 to TRBJ2-7, with no clear D. The CDR3 runs to 11 residues. The V gene's germline CDR1 is LNHDA and CDR2 SQIVND (reference sequence). With 6 bases removed from V and 1 base from J, the gap between germline ends came to 4 bases. DNA of the CDR3: TGTGCCAGTAGCTCGTCCTACGAGCAGTACTTC. This encodes CASSSSYEQYF. The full variable domain, its missing parts supplied by reference TRBV19 and TRBJ2-7, is DGGITQSPKYLFRKEGQNVTLSCEQNLNHDAMYWYRQDPGQGLRLIYYSQIVNDFQKGDIAEGYSVSREKKESFPLTVTSAQKNPTAFYLCASSSSYEQYFGPGTRLTVT.

The genes are TRBV19 and TRBJ1-2; D is perhaps TRBD1 (5 bases). Germline V lookup: CDR1 LNHDA, CDR2 SQIVND (reference sequence). V was pared by 3 bases and J by 7 bases, with 27 bases between. The CDR3 consists of 18 residues. CDR3 sequence (DNA): TGTGCCAGTAGTATCCCTGGGAGGGACTATATAGGAGGGACTGGCTACACCTTC. Encoded protein: CASSIPGRDYIGGTGYTF.

The genes are TRBV27 and TRBJ2-7; D is possibly TRBD2 (6 bases). Germline loops: CDR1 MNHEY, CDR2 SMNVEV (reference sequence). This CDR3 comprises 15 residues. Trimming pared 5 bases from V and 3 bases from J, leaving 17 bases between. This CDR3 is CASSPRLGLSYEQYF. The CDR3 DNA sequence: TGTGCCAGCAGTCCTAGACTAGGATTAAGCTACGAGCAGTACTTC.

This chain joins TRBV6-6 and TRBJ1-5; D gene unclear. The CDR3 loop spans 12 amino acids. The V end lost 6 bases, the J end lost 4 bases, and 7 bases lay between the germline ends. The germline V gene has CDR1 MNHNY and CDR2 SVGAGI (reference sequence). The CDR3 nucleotides read TGTGCCAGCAGCGAGAAGAATCAGCCCCAGCATTTT. The encoded protein is CASSEKNQPQHF.

This clone has at least ten counts. V is TRBV4-1 and J is TRBJ2-7; possibly TRBD2 for D (6 bases). CDR1 and CDR2 from the germline V gene are MGHRA and YSYEKL. V lost 4 bases and J 3 bases, leaving 13 bases between the germline ends. This CDR3 spans 14 amino acids. CDR3 protein: CASSRGTVDYEQYF. The CDR3 DNA is TGCGCCAGCAGCCGCGGGACTGTCGACTACGAGCAGTACTTC.

In DNA, the CDR3 is TGTGCCAGCAGCGTACAGGGGCTGGGAAACACCATATATTTT. Encoded protein: CASSVQGLGNTIYF. The chain is built from TRBV9 and TRBJ1-3, with a tentative D call TRBD1 (6 bases). Germline assignment: CDR1 SGDLS and CDR2 YYNGEE. The CDR3 spans 14 residues. Trimming took 1 base from V and 4 from J, leaving 9 bases between them.

V is TRBV6-8 and J is TRBJ1-5, with D maybe TRBD1 (5 bases). The V end lost 2 bases, the J end lost 7 bases, and 18 bases lay between the germline ends. The length of the CDR3 is 16 residues. The germline V gene has CDR1 MNHGY and CDR2 SAAAGT. Here the CDR3 DNA reads TGTGCCAGCAGTTACGGTCCCGCAGGGTATCCCCAGCCCCAGCATTTT. As protein: CASSYGPAGYPQPQHF.

The V call is TRBV11-2, the J call TRBJ1-3, with no clear D. Germline V gene data show CDR1 as SGHAT and CDR2 as FQNNGV. The length of the CDR3 is 13 residues. V dropped 0 bases and J dropped 3 bases, with 3 bases sitting between them. The CDR3 DNA sequence: TGTGCCAGCAGCTTAGATCTTGGAAACACCATATATTTT. Its protein product is CASSLDLGNTIYF.

This clone was recorded only once. V is TRBV15 and J is TRBJ1-1, with D unresolved. CDR1 and CDR2 from the germline V gene are LNHNV and YYDKDF (reference sequence). This CDR3 comprises 11 residues. V lost 9 bases, J lost 8 bases, and 13 bases lay in between. CDR3 in amino acids: CATGLSFEAFF. In DNA, the CDR3 is TGTGCCACAGGACTGAGCTTCGAAGCTTTCTTT.

The chain carries TRBV5-1 and TRBJ1-3, with TRBD1 matching over 7 bases. Germline V lookup: CDR1 SGHRS, CDR2 YFSETQ. The length of the CDR3 is 15 residues. J was trimmed by 4 bases and V by 4 bases; bases with no gene match: 8. CDR3 residues: CASSLGQPIGNTIYF. CDR3 DNA: TGCGCCAGCAGCCTGGGACAGCCGATCGGAAACACCATATATTTT.

This clone has a handful of counts. The chain is built from TRBV2 and TRBJ2-7; perhaps TRBD2 as D (5 bases). This CDR3 contains 15 residues. Germline V gene sequence: CDR1 SNHLY, CDR2 FYNNEI. With 1 base removed from V and 2 bases from J, the gap between germline ends came to 12 bases. The CDR3 DNA reads TGTGCCAGCAGTGAAGGGGTGGGGAGAACCTACGAGCAGTACTTC. Its protein is CASSEGVGRTYEQYF.

V and J are TRBV25-1 and TRBJ1-2, with TRBD1 identical over 12 bases. Trimming at V came to 6 bases and at J to 5 bases, leaving 10 bases not matched to a gene. CDR3 length: 16 amino acids. CDR1 is MGHDK, CDR2 SYGVNS, per germline. CDR3 coding DNA: TGTGCCAGCAGCAGGACCGGGACAGGGGGCGGATATGGCTACACCTTC. It specifies CASSRTGTGGGYGYTF.

In its sample, this clone was seen once. The genes are TRBV7-9 and TRBJ1-1; 8 bases map to TRBD1. Germline trimming cut 1 base from V and 4 bases from J; bases unmatched to any gene: 14. The CDR3 covers 18 residues. Germline V CDR1 and CDR2: SEHNR, FQNEAQ (reference sequence). This CDR3 is CASSLGYGQGSYGTEAFF. In nucleotides, the CDR3 is TGTGCCAGCAGCTTAGGGTATGGACAGGGATCATACGGCACTGAAGCTTTCTTT.

This clone was recorded once. The chain uses TRBV19 and TRBJ2-7, with D possibly matching TRBD1 (6 bases). CDR3 length: 15 residues. Germline V lookup: CDR1 LNHDA, CDR2 SQIVND (reference sequence). The V and J ends lost 1 base and 4 bases respectively, with 14 bases between them. The CDR3 region has the DNA TGTGCCAGTAGTATAGGTGCAGGGGATGGGTACGAGCAGTACTTC. This sequence encodes CASSIGAGDGYEQYF.

This rearrangement joins TRBV6-6 to TRBJ1-1; maybe TRBD1 (5 bases). Germline V gene data show CDR1 as MNHNY and CDR2 as SVGAGI (reference sequence). The CDR3 extends over 14 amino acids. V was trimmed by 0 bases and J by 7 bases, leaving 12 bases between them. CDR3 sequence reads: CASSYSDMGGEAFF. Written as DNA, the CDR3 is TGTGCCAGCAGTTACTCGGATATGGGGGGTGAAGCTTTCTTT.

The chain uses TRBV5-4 and TRBJ2-7; 9 nucleotides agree with TRBD1. This CDR3 region has 15 residues. V was clipped by 5 bases and J by 3 bases; unmatched bases: 9. Germline lookup yields CDR1 SGHNT and CDR2 YYREEE (reference sequence). The CDR3 DNA reads as TGTGCCAGCAGTTTGACAGGGGGTCTTTACTACGAGCAGTACTTC. Amino acids: CASSLTGGLYYEQYF. Full variable domain (rest looked up from reference TRBV5-4 and TRBJ2-7): ETGVTQSPTHLIKTRGQQVTLRCSSQSGHNTVSWYQQALGQGPQFIFQYYREEENGRGNFPPRFSGLQFPNYSSELNVNALELDDSALYLCASSLTGGLYYEQYFGPGTRLTVT.

The gene calls are TRBV4-3 and TRBJ2-7; a weak D match, TRBD2 (6 bases). Germline V gene lookup returns CDR1 LGHNA and CDR2 YSLEER. Trimming cost V 1 base and J 0 bases, with 10 bases left between them. This CDR3 region has 15 residues. CDR3 DNA sequence: TGCGCCAGCAGCCAAGTAGCGGTGAGCTCCTACGAGCAGTACTTC. Protein: CASSQVAVSSYEQYF.

The chain links TRBV5-1 to TRBJ2-6, with TRBD2 matching 8 bases. The trim removed 4 bases at V and 0 bases at J, leaving 6 bases unmatched. The CDR3 is 17 amino acids. Germline CDR1 and CDR2: SGHRS and YFSETQ. The CDR3 DNA reads as TGCGCCAGCAGCATAAGCGGGGGCCTCTCTGGGGCCAACGTCCTGACTTTC. Encoded protein: CASSISGGLSGANVLTF. Together with reference TRBV5-1 and TRBJ2-6, the CDR3 gives the full variable domain: KAGVTQTPRYLIKTRGQQVTLSCSPISGHRSVSWYQQTPGQGLQFLFEYFSETQRNKGNFPGRFSGRQFSNSRSEMNVSTLELGDSALYLCASSISGGLSGANVLTFGAGSRLTVL.

This clone was seen once. V gene TRBV19 combines with J gene TRBJ2-5; 8 bases map to TRBD1. The CDR3 loop spans 16 amino acids. From germline, CDR1 is LNHDA and CDR2 SQIVND (reference sequence). Unmatched junction bases numbered 11, after V lost 3 bases and J lost 5 bases. The CDR3 sequence: CASSMGRTGIGETQYF. The CDR3 DNA follows: TGTGCCAGTAGTATGGGTAGGACAGGGATCGGGGAGACCCAGTACTTC. Using reference TRBV19 and TRBJ2-5 for the parts outside the CDR3, the full variable domain is DGGITQSPKYLFRKEGQNVTLSCEQNLNHDAMYWYRQDPGQGLRLIYYSQIVNDFQKGDIAEGYSVSREKKESFPLTVTSAQKNPTAFYLCASSMGRTGIGETQYFGPGTRLLVL.